This T cell receptor beta chain emerged from a study of sequential checkpoint blockade in melanoma. Study details: Arm A got nivolumab then ipilimumab; arm B the reverse, 1:1. Both treatment sequences were followed by maintenance nivolumab. About two dozen patients had tumor biopsies before treatment and at week 13.

In this sample, this clone is medium-sized. Trimming took 8 bases from V and 5 from J; bases not matched to a gene: 8. There are 14 residues in the CDR3. Germline values: CDR1 SGHNT, CDR2 YENEEA. The table came from immunoSEQ multiplex PCR; TCRdb's copy has only in-frame clones and leaves some out. The sample records roughly 5,000 clones, 20% being singletons. Treatment described: randomized to nivolumab then ipilimumab (arm A) or the reverse (arm B). Sample: tumor tissue (inferred from file names), taken from a patient given nivolumab and ipilimumab in sequence. The gene calls are TRBV11-3 and TRBJ2-1; 8 bases are shared with TRBD1. This clonotype was sampled from a human donor with melanoma. CDR3 in DNA: TGTGCCAGCGAGGGACAGGAAGATGACAATGAGCAGTTCTTC. Encoded protein: CASEGQEDDNEQFF.